This entry lists 18 T cell receptor beta chains sequenced from one sample in a study of T cell responses to AZD1222 COVID-19 vaccine. Clones were read by immunoSEQ multiplex PCR, and TCRdb kept only the in-frame ones, dropping some. The sample holds 130,000 or so clones, approximately 95% seen once. Material: peripheral blood, obtained on day 0 of MenACWY control vaccination. The receptors were gathered from an adult in good health.

The CDR3 loop is CASSTSWRGILAKNIQYF. Written as DNA, the CDR3 is TGTGCCAGCAGTACGTCCTGGCGGGGCATTCTAGCCAAAAACATTCAGTACTTC. The V and J genes are TRBV6-2 or TRBV6-3 and TRBJ2-4; D may be TRBD2 (6 bases). Trimming removed 5 bases from V and 0 bases from J, with 20 bases in between. The CDR3 loop spans 18 amino acids. Germline loops: CDR1 MNHEY, CDR2 SVGEGT.

The V and J genes are TRBV6-5 and TRBJ2-1; unclear D gene. CDR3 length equals 14 residues. Trimming cost V 7 bases and J 2 bases, with 12 bases left between them. CDR1 and CDR2 from the germline V gene are MNHEY and SVGAGI. CDR3 amino acids: CASKRPPPYNEQFF. The CDR3 DNA sequence: TGTGCCAGCAAACGACCACCACCCTACAATGAGCAGTTCTTC.

The chain's CDR3 is CASSTGQKETQYF. In nucleotides, the CDR3 is TGTGCCAGCAGCACCGGACAGAAAGAGACCCAGTACTTC. The gene calls are TRBV9 and TRBJ2-5, with D tentatively TRBD1 (6 bases). This CDR3 spans 13 amino acids. The germline V gene has CDR1 SGDLS and CDR2 YYNGEE. The V end was cut by 4 bases, the J end by 3 bases, with 10 bases between.

The chain links TRBV10-1 to TRBJ2-1; the match to TRBD2 covers 11 bases. After removal of 8 bases from V and 7 bases from J, the junction contained 4 bases not matched to a gene. Germline V CDR1 and CDR2: WNHNN, SYGVQD (reference sequence). The CDR3 loop spans 13 amino acids. In DNA form, the CDR3 reads TGCGCCAGCGGAACTAGCGGGAGAAATGAGCAGTTCTTC. Amino acids: CASGTSGRNEQFF.

V is TRBV21-1 and J is TRBJ1-1. TRBV21-1 is an annotated pseudogene. The CDR3 has 18 residues. CDR3 bases: TGTGCCAGCAGCAAAGCGCTTAAGGATCGGGAGGGGGACACTGAAGCTTTCTTT. Amino acid sequence: CASSKALKDREGDTEAFF.

The V call is TRBV27, the J call TRBJ1-6, with D unresolved. CDR1 is MNHEY and CDR2 is SMNVEV in the germline V gene (reference sequence). The CDR3 extends over 13 amino acids. Trimming removed 3 bases at V and 4 bases at J, with 4 bases between. The CDR3: CASSFSYNSPLHF. In DNA, the CDR3 is TGTGCCAGCAGTTTTTCTTATAATTCACCCCTCCACTTT.

The genes are TRBV6-5 and TRBJ1-1; TRBD1 matches at 7 bases. Germline assignment: CDR1 MNHEY and CDR2 SVGAGI. Germline trimming cut 2 bases from V and 7 bases from J; bases unmatched to any gene: 4. The CDR3 covers 13 residues. This CDR3 reads CASSYGDSLEAFF. CDR3 nucleotide sequence: TGTGCCAGCAGTTACGGGGACAGCCTTGAAGCTTTCTTT.

V usage is TRBV2 and J usage is TRBJ1-1; 8 bases fit TRBD1. This CDR3 has 16 residues. Germline-derived CDR1 and CDR2 are SNHLY and FYNNEI. With 6 bases clipped from V and 3 bases from J, the junction kept 12 bases outside the gene matches. The CDR3 loop reads CASSDDRGPRDTEAFF. The CDR3 nucleotides read TGTGCCAGCAGCGACGACAGGGGTCCCAGGGACACTGAAGCTTTCTTT. The entire variable domain, with the rest obtained from reference TRBV2 and TRBJ1-1, is as follows: EPEVTQTPSHQVTQMGQEVILRCVPISNHLYFYWYRQILGQKVEFLVSFYNNEISEKSEIFDDQFSVERPDGSNFTLKIRSTKLEDSAMYFCASSDDRGPRDTEAFFGQGTRLTVV.

V is TRBV2 and J is TRBJ1-6; perhaps TRBD1 as D (5 bases). From germline, CDR1 is SNHLY and CDR2 FYNNEI. V was trimmed by 11 bases and J by 1 base, leaving 12 bases between them. This CDR3 comprises 14 residues. The CDR3 region is CAGAGESYNSPLHF. The CDR3 bases are TGTGCCGGGGCCGGAGAGTCCTATAATTCACCCCTCCACTTT.

CDR3 DNA sequence: TGCAGCGTGGGGGACAGGGGGTACGAGCAGTACTTC. Translating it yields CSVGDRGYEQYF. The rearrangement joins TRBV29-1 to TRBJ2-7; TRBD1 agrees at 11 bases. The CDR3 is 12 amino acids. Unmatched junction bases numbered 2, after V lost 6 bases and J lost 4 bases. CDR1 and CDR2 (germline): SQVTM, ANQGSEA.

The chain uses TRBV5-6 and TRBJ1-6, with D perhaps matching TRBD1 (6 bases). This CDR3 spans 15 amino acids. Between the trimmed V and J ends, which lost 5 bases and 7 bases, there was a span of 16 bases. Germline-derived CDR1 and CDR2 are SGHDT and YYEEEE. CDR3 sequence (DNA): TGTGCCAGCAGTAGGGGGGTTGAGGGGAATTCACCCCTCCACTTT. Residues: CASSRGVEGNSPLHF.

This chain links TRBV7-8 with TRBJ2-3; D not resolved. Trimming removed 1 base at V and 1 base at J, with 6 bases between. CDR1 is SGHVS, CDR2 FQNEAQ, per germline. The CDR3 is 14 residues long. The CDR3 here is CASSLGAGTDTQYF. In DNA, the CDR3 is TGTGCCAGCAGCTTAGGGGCAGGCACAGATACGCAGTATTTT. The whole variable domain, remainder taken from reference TRBV7-8 and TRBJ2-3, is GAGVSQSPRYKVAKRGQDVALRCDPISGHVSLFWYQQALGQGPEFLTYFQNEAQLDKSGLPSDRFFAERPEGSVSTLKIQRTQQEDSAVYLCASSLGAGTDTQYFGPGTRLTVL.

In its sample, this clone is medium-sized (0.01 to 0.1%). The rearrangement joins TRBV9 to TRBJ2-5, with 9 bases aligning to TRBD2. Germline lookup yields CDR1 SGDLS and CDR2 YYNGEE. The CDR3 is 15 residues long. Trimming removed 0 bases from V and 1 base from J; junction bases left unmatched: 1. CDR3 amino acids: CASSVEGLAQETQYF. CDR3 nucleotide sequence: TGTGCCAGCAGCGTAGAGGGACTAGCCCAAGAGACCCAGTACTTC.

The V and J genes are TRBV6-6 and TRBJ2-1; 8 bases map to TRBD1. There are 15 residues in the CDR3. Germline assignment: CDR1 MNHNY and CDR2 SVGAGI (reference sequence). The V segment lost 8 bases and the J segment 4 bases; nucleotides outside the gene matches: 10. This CDR3 is CASRMDRDSYNEQFF. The CDR3 coding sequence is TGTGCCAGCCGAATGGACAGGGATTCGTACAATGAGCAGTTCTTC.

The chain carries TRBV19 and TRBJ1-5; tentatively, D is TRBD1 (6 bases). V lost 6 bases, J lost 3 bases, and 15 bases lay in between. The CDR3 is 15 residues long. Germline assignment: CDR1 LNHDA and CDR2 SQIVND (reference sequence). The CDR3 DNA sequence: TGTGCCAGTAGCCTAGGACAGTCGGTCAATCAGCCCCAGCATTTT. It translates to CASSLGQSVNQPQHF.

This sequence joins TRBV18 and TRBJ1-1; 9 nucleotides match TRBD1. J was trimmed by 1 base and V by 3 bases; bases with no gene match: 9. Germline loops: CDR1 KGHSH, CDR2 LQKENI. This CDR3 spans 17 amino acids. The CDR3 here is CASSPFIGQGQNTEAFF. The CDR3 DNA reads as TGTGCCAGCTCACCCTTTATTGGACAGGGGCAGAACACTGAAGCTTTCTTT.

The CDR3 here is CASSQFPSSGSRVDTQYF. The CDR3 region has the DNA TGCGCCAGCAGCCAATTCCCGAGTAGCGGCAGTCGAGTAGATACGCAGTATTTT. The V call is TRBV4-1, the J call TRBJ2-3, with D tentatively TRBD2 (6 bases). V lost 2 bases and J 5 bases, leaving 23 bases between the germline ends. The CDR3 sequence is 18 residues long. Germline loops: CDR1 MGHRA, CDR2 YSYEKL.

The chain is built from TRBV7-8 and TRBJ1-1, with a weak D call TRBD1 (6 bases). With 5 bases removed from V and 4 bases from J, the gap between germline ends came to 23 bases. Looked up from germline, CDR1 is SGHVS and CDR2 is FQNEAQ. The CDR3 has 17 residues. DNA for the CDR3: TGTGCCAGCAGCGTAGAGATAAACAGGGAGGGAGGCACTGAAGCTTTCTTT. Translation: CASSVEINREGGTEAFF. Full variable domain (remainder filled in from reference TRBV7-8 and TRBJ1-1): GAGVSQSPRYKVAKRGQDVALRCDPISGHVSLFWYQQALGQGPEFLTYFQNEAQLDKSGLPSDRFFAERPEGSVSTLKIQRTQQEDSAVYLCASSVEINREGGTEAFFGQGTRLTVV.